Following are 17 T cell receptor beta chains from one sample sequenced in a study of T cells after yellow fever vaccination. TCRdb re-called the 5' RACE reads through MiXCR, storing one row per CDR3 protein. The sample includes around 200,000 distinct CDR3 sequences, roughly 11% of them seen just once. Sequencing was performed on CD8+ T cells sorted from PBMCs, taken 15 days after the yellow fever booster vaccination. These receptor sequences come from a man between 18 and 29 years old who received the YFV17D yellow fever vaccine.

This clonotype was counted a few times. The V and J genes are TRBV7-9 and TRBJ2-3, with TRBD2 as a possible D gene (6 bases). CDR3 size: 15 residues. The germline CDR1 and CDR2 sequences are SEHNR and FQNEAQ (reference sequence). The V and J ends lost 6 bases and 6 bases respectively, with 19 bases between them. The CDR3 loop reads CASRDTRDFGDTQYF. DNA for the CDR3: TGTGCCAGCAGAGATACTCGGGACTTCGGGGATACGCAGTATTTT.

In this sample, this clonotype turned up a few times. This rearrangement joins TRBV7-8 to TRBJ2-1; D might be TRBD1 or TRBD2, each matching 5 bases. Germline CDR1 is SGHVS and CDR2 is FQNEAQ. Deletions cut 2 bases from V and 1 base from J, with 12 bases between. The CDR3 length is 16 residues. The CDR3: CASSLNGGISYNEQFF. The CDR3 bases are TGTGCCAGCAGCTTAAATGGGGGTATTTCCTACAATGAGCAGTTCTTC.

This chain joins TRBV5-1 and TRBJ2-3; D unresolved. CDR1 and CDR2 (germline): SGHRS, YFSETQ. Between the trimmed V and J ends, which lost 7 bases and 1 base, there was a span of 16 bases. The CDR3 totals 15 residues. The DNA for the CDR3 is TGCGCCAGCTCGCCGGGCCGTTCTGGCACAGATACGCAGTATTTT. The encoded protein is CASSPGRSGTDTQYF.

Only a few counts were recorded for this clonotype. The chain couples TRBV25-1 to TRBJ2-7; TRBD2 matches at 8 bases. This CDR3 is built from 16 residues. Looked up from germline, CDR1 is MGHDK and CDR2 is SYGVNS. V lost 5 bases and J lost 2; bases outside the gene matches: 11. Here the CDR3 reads CASSPYTSGLTYEQYF. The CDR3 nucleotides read TGTGCCAGCAGTCCGTATACTAGCGGACTAACCTACGAGCAGTACTTC.

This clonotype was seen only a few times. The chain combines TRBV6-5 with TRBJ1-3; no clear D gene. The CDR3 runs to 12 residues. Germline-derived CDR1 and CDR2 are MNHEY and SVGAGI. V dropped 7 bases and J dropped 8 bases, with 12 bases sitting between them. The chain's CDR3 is CASIDGGDTIYF. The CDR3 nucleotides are TGTGCCAGCATCGATGGTGGGGACACCATATATTTT.

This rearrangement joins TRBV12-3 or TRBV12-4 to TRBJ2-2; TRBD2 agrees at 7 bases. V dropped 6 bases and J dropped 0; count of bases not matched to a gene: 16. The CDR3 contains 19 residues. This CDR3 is CASRGATSPIAPNTGELFF. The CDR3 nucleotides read TGTGCCAGCAGAGGAGCGACTAGCCCCATCGCCCCGAACACCGGGGAGCTGTTTTTT.

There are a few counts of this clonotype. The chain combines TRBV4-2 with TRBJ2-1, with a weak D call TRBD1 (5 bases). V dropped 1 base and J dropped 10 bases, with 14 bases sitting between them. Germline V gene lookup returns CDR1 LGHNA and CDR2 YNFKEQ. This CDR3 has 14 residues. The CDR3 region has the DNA TGTGCCAGCAGCCAAGGCTGGGGCCAAGTCGAGCAGTTCTTC. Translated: CASSQGWGQVEQFF.

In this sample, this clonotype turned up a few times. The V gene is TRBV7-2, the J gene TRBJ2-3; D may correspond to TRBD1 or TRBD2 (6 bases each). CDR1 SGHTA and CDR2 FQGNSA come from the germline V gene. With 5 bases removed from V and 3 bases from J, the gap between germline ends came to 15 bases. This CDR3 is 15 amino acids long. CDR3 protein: CASSNPGAGTDTQYF. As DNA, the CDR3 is TGTGCCAGCAGCAATCCGGGGGCGGGAACAGATACGCAGTATTTT.

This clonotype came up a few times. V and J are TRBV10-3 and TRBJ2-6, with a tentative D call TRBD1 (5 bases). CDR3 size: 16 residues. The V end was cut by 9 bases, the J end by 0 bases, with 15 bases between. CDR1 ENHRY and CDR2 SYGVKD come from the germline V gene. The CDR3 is CAILRTDSSGANVLTF. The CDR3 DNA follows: TGTGCCATTCTAAGAACTGACAGCTCTGGGGCCAACGTCCTGACTTTC.

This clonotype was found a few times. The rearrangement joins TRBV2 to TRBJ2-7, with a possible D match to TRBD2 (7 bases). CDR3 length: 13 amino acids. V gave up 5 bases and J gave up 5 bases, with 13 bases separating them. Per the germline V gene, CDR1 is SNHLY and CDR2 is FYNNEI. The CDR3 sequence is CASSRGAPDEQYF. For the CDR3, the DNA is TGTGCCAGCAGTCGGGGGGCCCCAGACGAGCAGTACTTC.

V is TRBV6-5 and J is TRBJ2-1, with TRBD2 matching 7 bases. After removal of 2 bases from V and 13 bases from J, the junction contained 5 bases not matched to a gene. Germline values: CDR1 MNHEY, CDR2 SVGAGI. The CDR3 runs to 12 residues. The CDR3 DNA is TGTGCCAGCAGTTACAGGGAGGGGAGACAGTTCTTC. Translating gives CASSYREGRQFF.

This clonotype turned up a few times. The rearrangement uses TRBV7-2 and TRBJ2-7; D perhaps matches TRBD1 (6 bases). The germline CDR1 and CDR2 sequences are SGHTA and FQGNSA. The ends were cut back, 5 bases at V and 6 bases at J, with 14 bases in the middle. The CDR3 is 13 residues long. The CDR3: CASSPSGGLEQYF. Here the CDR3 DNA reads TGTGCCAGCAGCCCAAGTGGGGGCCTCGAGCAGTACTTC.

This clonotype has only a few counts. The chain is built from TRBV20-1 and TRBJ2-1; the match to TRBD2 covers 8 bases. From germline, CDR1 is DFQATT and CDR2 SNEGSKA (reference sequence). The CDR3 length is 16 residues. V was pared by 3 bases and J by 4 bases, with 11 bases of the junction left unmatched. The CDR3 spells CSASLLELADYNEQFF. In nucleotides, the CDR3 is TGCAGTGCTAGTCTATTGGAACTAGCGGATTACAATGAGCAGTTCTTC.

The CDR3 DNA reads as TGTGCCAGCAGCTTAGCGGGGGGGCGGAGTTCACCCCTCCACTTT. Translating it yields CASSLAGGRSSPLHF. The chain uses TRBV7-8 and TRBJ1-6; tentatively, D is TRBD1 (6 bases). Deletions cut 0 bases from V and 9 bases from J, with 12 bases between. Germline loops: CDR1 SGHVS, CDR2 FQNEAQ. The CDR3 is 15 amino acids.

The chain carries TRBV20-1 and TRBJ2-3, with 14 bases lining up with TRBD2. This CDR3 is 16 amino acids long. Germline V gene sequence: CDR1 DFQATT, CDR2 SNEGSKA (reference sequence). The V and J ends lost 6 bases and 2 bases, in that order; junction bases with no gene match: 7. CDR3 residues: CSARGTSGGNTDTQYF. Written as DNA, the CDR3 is TGCAGTGCGCGCGGGACTAGCGGGGGAAACACAGATACGCAGTATTTT.

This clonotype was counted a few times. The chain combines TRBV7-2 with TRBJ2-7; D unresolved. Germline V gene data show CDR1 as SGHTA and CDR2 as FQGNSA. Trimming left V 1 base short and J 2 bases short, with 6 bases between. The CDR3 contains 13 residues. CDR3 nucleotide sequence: TGTGCCAGCAGCTTAGACAGCGCCTACGAGCAGTACGTC. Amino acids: CASSLDSAYEQYV.

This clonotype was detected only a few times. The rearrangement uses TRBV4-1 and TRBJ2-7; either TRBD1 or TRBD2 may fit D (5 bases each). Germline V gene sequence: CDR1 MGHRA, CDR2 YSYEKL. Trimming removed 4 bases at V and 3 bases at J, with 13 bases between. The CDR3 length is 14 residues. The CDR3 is CASSPFGAGYEQYF. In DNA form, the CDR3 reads TGCGCCAGCAGCCCGTTCGGGGCGGGCTACGAGCAGTACTTC.